Following are 10 T cell receptor beta chains from one sample sequenced in a study of blood T cells in healthy people across ages. Sample-barcoded 5' priming and a J-beta primer mix drove a second PCR of roughly 7 to 11 cycles. TCRdb re-called the 5' RACE reads through MiXCR, storing one row per CDR3 protein. The sample has 1.5 million to 2 million distinct CDR3 sequences; 28% are singletons. The specimen sequenced was blood. The receptor set was obtained from a woman aged 30 to 39 in good health.

As for this clonotype: This may be a read error, as it is one base from a much larger clone. The chain employs TRBV5-1 and TRBJ2-3, with D tentatively TRBD2 (6 bases). V was shortened by 3 bases and J by 10 bases, with 21 bases between the two germline ends. From germline, CDR1 is SGHRS and CDR2 YFSETQ. The length of the CDR3 is 15 residues. As DNA, the CDR3 is TGCGCCAGCAGCTCCTCCGGGACTCACGGGGATCCGCAGTATTTT. Its translation is CASSSSGTHGDPQYF.

The CDR3 loop reads CSVSRDQSGYTF. The CDR3 nucleotides are TGCAGCGTGTCCAGGGACCAGTCTGGCTACACCTTC. The gene calls are TRBV29-1 and TRBJ1-2; tentative D call: TRBD1 (5 bases). Germline assignment: CDR1 SQVTM and CDR2 ANQGSEA. This CDR3 contains 12 residues. The ends were cut back, 6 bases at V and 7 bases at J, with 15 bases in the middle.

This clonotype was detected ten times or more. V gene TRBV9 combines with J gene TRBJ2-1; 7 bases align to TRBD1. Germline V lookup: CDR1 SGDLS, CDR2 YYNGEE. With V trimmed by 4 bases and J by 0 bases, 7 bases remained unmatched. The CDR3 consists of 16 residues. The CDR3, as DNA: TGTGCCAGCAGCAAAATAGGGGGCGGCTCCTACAATGAGCAGTTCTTC. This translates into CASSKIGGGSYNEQFF.

The chain employs TRBV11-1 and TRBJ2-1; tentatively, D is TRBD1 (5 bases). The CDR3 totals 16 residues. Deletions cut 3 bases from V and 10 bases from J, with 22 bases between. Germline-derived CDR1 and CDR2 are SGHAT and FQDESV (reference sequence). CDR3 region: CASSFTHPGSRYEQFF. CDR3 sequence (DNA): TGTGCCAGCAGCTTCACTCATCCAGGGTCCAGGTACGAGCAGTTCTTC.

As regards this clonotype: A junction boundary mismatches the germline segment, possibly from a read error. This chain uses TRBV27 with TRBJ1-2, with 7 bases that match TRBD1. CDR1 is MNHEY and CDR2 is SMNVEV in the germline V gene (reference sequence). The CDR3 runs 13 residues. The CDR3 bases are TGTGCCGGCAGTTTAGGGACAGACTATGGCTACACCTTC. Amino acid sequence: CAGSLGTDYGYTF.

There are a few counts of this clonotype. This chain connects TRBV20-1 to TRBJ2-7; the D is unclear. V was pared by 0 bases and J by 1 base, with 10 bases between. Germline V gene data show CDR1 as DFQATT and CDR2 as SNEGSKA (reference sequence). The CDR3 covers 14 residues. The CDR3 sequence is CSARDGFRSYEQYF. For the CDR3, the DNA is TGCAGTGCTAGAGATGGGTTCCGTTCCTACGAGCAGTACTTC.

Turning to this clonotype: With a much larger clone just one base away, this may be a read error. The rearrangement joins TRBV7-2 to TRBJ1-2, with D possibly matching TRBD1 (6 bases). This CDR3 contains 16 residues. Trimming left V 4 bases short and J 4 bases short, with 19 bases between. Germline-derived CDR1 and CDR2 are SGHTA and FQGNSA. For the CDR3, the DNA is TGTACCAGCAGCTCGATCTTAGGTGGACAGTCCTATGGCTACACCTTC. Protein: CTSSSILGGQSYGYTF.

The chain is built from TRBV4-1 and TRBJ2-1; perhaps TRBD1 as D (6 bases). Between the trimmed V and J ends, which lost 0 bases and 7 bases, there was a span of 16 bases. Germline V lookup: CDR1 MGHRA, CDR2 YSYEKL. The CDR3 length is 16 residues. CDR3 amino acids: CASSQDRVGQLNEQFF. CDR3 coding DNA: TGCGCCAGCAGCCAAGATAGAGTCGGACAGCTTAATGAGCAGTTCTTC.

Concerning this clonotype: A read error may account for a junction end that differs from germline. The J gene is TRBJ2-7, the V gene TRBV4-3; the D is unclear. Germline CDR1 and CDR2: LGHNA and YSLEER. The CDR3 loop spans 14 amino acids. The CDR3 coding sequence is TGCACCAGCAGCCAAGATGAGGTAAACAATGAGCAGTACTTC. It specifies CTSSQDEVNNEQYF.

J is TRBJ2-3 and V is TRBV7-2; 8 nucleotides line up with TRBD2. CDR3 length equals 15 residues. CDR1 and CDR2 (germline): SGHTA, FQGNSA. Trimming took 6 bases from V and 6 from J; bases not matched to a gene: 11. In DNA form, the CDR3 reads TGTGCCAGCAGGCTTTCTAGCGGGTTCGGGGATACGCAGTATTTT. As protein: CASRLSSGFGDTQYF.